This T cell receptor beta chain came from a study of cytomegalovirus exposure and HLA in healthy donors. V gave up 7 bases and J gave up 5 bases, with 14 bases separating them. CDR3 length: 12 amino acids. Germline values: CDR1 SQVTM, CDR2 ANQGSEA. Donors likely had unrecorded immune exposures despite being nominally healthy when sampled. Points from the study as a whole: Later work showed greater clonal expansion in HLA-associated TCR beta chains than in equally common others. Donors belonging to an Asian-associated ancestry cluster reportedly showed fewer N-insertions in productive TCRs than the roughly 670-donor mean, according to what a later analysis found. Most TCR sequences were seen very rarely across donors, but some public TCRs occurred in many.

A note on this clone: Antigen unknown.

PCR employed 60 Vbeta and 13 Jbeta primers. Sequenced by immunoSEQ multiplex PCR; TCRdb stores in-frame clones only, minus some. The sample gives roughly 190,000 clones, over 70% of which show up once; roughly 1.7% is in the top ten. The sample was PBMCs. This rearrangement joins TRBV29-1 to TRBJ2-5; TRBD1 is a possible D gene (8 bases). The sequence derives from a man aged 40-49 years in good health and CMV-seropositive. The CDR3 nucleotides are TGCAGCGCCGGACAGGGAGGGGAGACCCAGTACTTC. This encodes CSAGQGGETQYF. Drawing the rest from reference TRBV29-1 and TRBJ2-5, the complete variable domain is SAVISQKPSRDICQRGTSLTIQCQVDSQVTMMFWYRQQPGQSLTLIATANQGSEATYESGFVIDKFPISRPNLTFSTLTVSNMSPEDSSIYLCSAGQGGETQYFGPGTRLLVL.